Listed below are T cell receptor beta chains from one sample, sequenced in a study of identical twins. TCRdb itself ran the 5' RACE reads through MiXCR, one entry per CDR3 protein. The sample consists of about 530,000 distinct CDR3 sequences, 20% to 25% of them appearing once. These data were also reused for a study on yellow fever vaccine responses in identical twins.

The sample consisted of CD4+ T cells sorted from blood. These TCRs come from a woman under 30 in good health. Both conserved end residues are part of each CDR3. A D gene is named only where the DNA matches it firmly. Some rows have no size entry. The others give once, few or many, or a class for an expanded clone.

d_gene	abundance	v_gene	j_gene	CDR3aa	CDR3nt
TRBD1	few	TRBV5-8	TRBJ2-3	CASSILGAGQGTDTQYF	TGTGCCAGCAGCATCCTTGGGGCCGGACAGGGCACAGATACGCAGTATTTT
TRBD2	few	TRBV12-3/TRBV12-4	TRBJ2-7	CASRLGLAGGYEQYF	TGTGCCAGCAGACTGGGACTAGCGGGAGGGTATGAGCAGTACTTC
-	-	TRBV12-3/TRBV12-4	TRBJ2-1	CASSFSDRSYNEQFF	TGTGCCAGCAGTTTTTCGGACAGATCATACAATGAGCAGTTCTTC
-	few	TRBV5-1	TRBJ1-2	CASSGGVGNYGYTF	TGCGCCAGCAGCGGGGGTGTCGGAAACTATGGCTACACCTTC
-	-	TRBV29-1	TRBJ1-2	CSVYRDPGYTF	TGCAGCGTTTACAGGGACCCTGGCTACACCTTC
-	few	TRBV12-3/TRBV12-4	TRBJ2-1	CASKEQRAYNEQFF	TGTGCCAGCAAGGAACAAAGGGCCTACAATGAGCAGTTCTTC
-	few	TRBV7-3	TRBJ2-7	CASSMQQGYEQYF	TGTGCCAGCAGCATGCAACAGGGTTACGAGCAGTACTTC
TRBD2	-	TRBV5-1	TRBJ2-3	CASSFRLAGSDTQYF	TGCGCCAGCAGCTTCAGACTAGCGGGTTCAGATACGCAGTATTTT
-	-	TRBV13	TRBJ2-1	CASSLDPNEQFF	TGTGCCAGCAGCTTGGATCCCAATGAGCAGTTCTTC
-	-	TRBV5-1	TRBJ2-1	CASSLGDTVYNEQFF	TGCGCCAGCAGCTTGGGGGACACTGTTTACAATGAGCAGTTCTTC
-	-	TRBV6-7	TRBJ2-2	CASSYLVVELFF	TGTGCCAGCAGTTATTTGGTTGTGGAGCTGTTTTTT
-	-	TRBV19	TRBJ1-5	CASSIGGRQPQHF	TGTGCCAGTAGTATTGGGGGTAGACAGCCCCAGCATTTT
TRBD1	few	TRBV12-3/TRBV12-4	TRBJ2-2	CASRQRQGKNTGELFF	TGTGCCAGCAGACAGAGACAGGGGAAGAACACCGGGGAGCTGTTTTTT
-	-	TRBV12-3/TRBV12-4	TRBJ1-6	CASSKLRNSPLHF	TGTGCCAGTTCCAAGCTCAGAAATTCACCCCTCCACTTT
-	-	TRBV27	TRBJ2-1	CASNTLGTASSYNEQFF	TGTGCCAGTAACACTCTCGGGACCGCGAGCTCCTACAATGAGCAGTTCTTC
-	few	TRBV15	TRBJ2-3	CATRTQGTSTDTQYF	TGTGCCACCAGGACACAGGGAACTAGCACAGATACGCAGTATTTT
-	-	TRBV6-4	TRBJ1-5	CASSDSLTRGNQPQHF	TGTGCCAGCAGTGATTCTTTGACAAGGGGGAATCAGCCCCAGCATTTT
-	many	TRBV12-3/TRBV12-4	TRBJ2-2	CASSFANTGELFF	TGTGCCAGCAGTTTTGCGAACACCGGGGAGCTGTTTTTT
-	-	TRBV4-1	TRBJ1-1	CASSPYTGYTEAFF	TGCGCCAGCAGCCCTTATACAGGGTACACTGAAGCTTTCTTT
TRBD2	-	TRBV7-9	TRBJ2-3	CATLPSGRSTDTQYF	TGTGCCACGCTACCTAGCGGGAGGAGCACAGATACGCAGTATTTT
TRBD1	-	TRBV5-5	TRBJ1-1	CASYGTEMNTEAFF	TGTGCCAGCTACGGGACAGAAATGAACACTGAAGCTTTCTTT
-	few	TRBV5-1	TRBJ2-7	CASSSGDAYEQYF	TGCGCCAGCAGCTCGGGGGATGCCTACGAGCAGTACTTC
TRBD1	-	TRBV10-3	TRBJ2-7	CAISDFRDRGTPGYEQYF	TGTGCCATCAGTGATTTCCGGGACAGGGGAACCCCTGGGTACGAGCAGTACTTC